The 4 T cell receptor beta chains below all came from one sample that was sequenced in a study of cytomegalovirus exposure and HLA in healthy donors. Primers included in the PCR were 60 Vbeta and 13 Jbeta primers. Profiling relied on immunoSEQ multiplex PCR, and the TCRdb table lists in-frame clones only, not all of them. The table records 170,000 or so clones, approximately 80% of them present only once. The specimen sequenced was PBMCs. These receptors were collected from a man aged 30 to 39 in good health and CMV-seropositive.

The chain couples TRBV29-1 to TRBJ2-1; possibly TRBD1 for D (5 bases). With 4 bases removed from V and 0 bases from J, the gap between germline ends came to 16 bases. The CDR3 runs 16 residues. Per the germline V gene, CDR1 is SQVTM and CDR2 is ANQGSEA. The CDR3, as DNA: TGCAGCGTTGTAGGGGCTGAAGAGAGCTCCTACAATGAGCAGTTCTTC. It codes for CSVVGAEESSYNEQFF.

V and J are TRBV7-7 and TRBJ2-3; TRBD2 matches at 9 bases. CDR1 and CDR2 (germline): SSHAT, FNYEAQ (reference sequence). This CDR3 contains 15 residues. J gave up 0 bases and V 9 bases, and 7 bases lay outside the gene matches. CDR3 sequence: CARAGGGPSTDTQYF. For the CDR3, the DNA is TGTGCCAGGGCGGGAGGGGGGCCAAGCACAGATACGCAGTATTTT.

This clone was seen a few times. V is TRBV5-1 and J is TRBJ2-5; 7 nucleotides align to TRBD1. The germline gives CDR1 SGHRS, CDR2 YFSETQ. V gave up 1 base and J gave up 2 bases; unmatched junction bases: 5. The CDR3 is made up of 15 amino acids. CDR3 amino acids: CASSLLGQRQETQYF. The CDR3 DNA reads as TGCGCCAGCAGCTTGCTGGGACAGAGACAAGAGACCCAGTACTTC.

This clone was recorded only once. This sequence joins TRBV10-2 and TRBJ2-7, with D possibly being TRBD1 (7 bases). Between the trimmed V and J ends, which lost 6 bases and 4 bases, there was a span of 13 bases. Germline lookup yields CDR1 WSHSY and CDR2 SAAADI. The CDR3 totals 13 residues. The CDR3 here is CASRAGGTYEQYF. The DNA for the CDR3 is TGCGCCAGCAGGGCAGGGGGGACGTACGAGCAGTACTTC.